This TCR beta chain was captured by sequencing in a study of blood T cell repertoires in COVID-19. About the study: Sources were T cells, B-cell-depleted T cells, or PBMCs; the material itself was cDNA or gDNA.

Original processing notes: Estimation of nucleated cell counts relied on the amplification of reference gene primers. Assay used: immunoSEQ multiplex PCR; TCRdb lists only in-frame clones, some missing. That table gives V, J and clone size, and the DNA gave D and trimming. The sample shows roughly 250,000 clones, 80% to 85% of them seen only once. Unmatched junction bases numbered 8, after V lost 4 bases and J lost 0 bases. The CDR3 has 16 amino acids. Germline values: CDR1 MNHEY, CDR2 SVGEGT. This chain uses TRBV6-2 or TRBV6-3 with TRBJ2-7; 8 positions match TRBD2. The sequenced material came from peripheral blood. This clonotype originated in a woman aged 55-70 years with active or convalescent COVID-19. The CDR3 sequence is CASSLLGGGSSYEQYF. The CDR3 DNA is TGTGCCAGCAGTTTACTCGGGGGGGGGAGCTCCTACGAGCAGTACTTC.